A single sample is the source of the 3 T cell receptor beta chains below, sequenced in a study of blood T cell repertoires in COVID-19. Data came from immunoSEQ multiplex PCR; TCRdb stores just in-frame clones and leaves some out. The sample has about 250,000 clones; roughly 85% are singletons. The sequenced sample consisted of PBMCs or T cells enriched from blood (not recorded which). The receptors originated from a man aged 35 to 55 who had been exposed to COVID-19.

This clone appeared once. This chain joins TRBV5-1 and TRBJ1-2; perhaps TRBD1 as D (6 bases). The CDR3 is 15 amino acids. Trimming shortened V by 5 bases and J by 8 bases, and 22 bases separated the two germline ends. The germline gives CDR1 SGHRS, CDR2 YFSETQ. Here the CDR3 DNA reads TGCGCCAGCAGAGGGGGAGTAGGCAGTCCGTCCGGCTACACCTTC. Translation: CASRGGVGSPSGYTF.

The genes are TRBV5-1 and TRBJ2-5, with D possibly TRBD1 on 5 matching bases. The CDR3 has 14 amino acids. Trimming shortened V by 5 bases and J by 1 base, and 12 bases separated the two germline ends. Germline V gene lookup returns CDR1 SGHRS and CDR2 YFSETQ. The CDR3 coding sequence is TGCGCCAGCAGTCTTATGGGGCCCCAAGAGACCCAGTACTTC. Translating it yields CASSLMGPQETQYF.

The rearrangement links TRBV12-3 or TRBV12-4 to TRBJ1-5; unclear D gene. Trimming removed 6 bases at V and 8 bases at J, with 14 bases between. The CDR3 loop spans 13 amino acids. CDR3 loop: CASRGYAREPQHF. CDR3 bases: TGTGCCAGCAGGGGCTACGCCCGAGAGCCCCAGCATTTT.